Each of the 30 T cell receptor beta chains below was sequenced from the same sample in a study of beta chain features in type 1 diabetes. The study reverse transcribed the entire isolated RNA, so it sequenced expressed TCRB transcripts. Repertoires were generated with immunoSEQ multiplex PCR, while TCRdb's copy carries only in-frame clones and drops some. The table has roughly 500,000 clones, about an eighth seen once. The sequencing sample was made of naive CD4+ T cells from blood. The source of these receptors is a young woman in good health.

The genes are TRBV9 and TRBJ2-3; D is unclear. Germline CDR1 and CDR2: SGDLS and YYNGEE. Trimming took off 3 bases at V and 4 bases at J, with 12 bases between the two ends. The CDR3 is 14 amino acids. The CDR3 DNA follows: TGTGCCAGCAGCGCGAGCTCCCCAGCAGATACGCAGTATTTT. The encoded protein is CASSASSPADTQYF. Supplemented by reference TRBV9 and TRBJ2-3, the full variable domain reads DSGVTQTPKHLITATGQRVTLRCSPRSGDLSVYWYQQSLDQGLQFLIQYYNGEERAKGNILERFSAQQFPDLHSELNLSSLELGDSALYFCASSASSPADTQYFGPGTRLTVL.

The rearrangement uses TRBV5-1 and TRBJ2-2; possible D gene TRBD1, 6 bases. Germline V lookup: CDR1 SGHRS, CDR2 YFSETQ. V shed 4 bases and J shed 5 bases, with 9 bases lying between them. CDR3 length: 13 residues. CDR3 amino acids: CASSAQGTGELFF. The CDR3 DNA sequence: TGCGCCAGCAGCGCACAGGGAACCGGGGAGCTGTTTTTT.

This clone occurred a few times. The CDR3 sequence: CASSSGTSGRDTQYF. The CDR3 DNA sequence: TGTGCCAGCAGTTCCGGGACTAGCGGGAGGGATACGCAGTATTTT. The chain employs TRBV7-3 and TRBJ2-3; 15 bases are shared with TRBD2. The CDR3 contains 15 residues. Trimming at V came to 6 bases and at J to 6 bases, leaving 4 bases not matched to a gene. The germline V gene encodes CDR1 SGHTA and CDR2 FQGTGA.

The sample holds a few counts of this clone. The chain has TRBV11-2 and TRBJ2-5; D remains ambiguous. There are 14 residues in the CDR3. Germline V gives CDR1 SGHAT, CDR2 FQNNGV. V was clipped by 0 bases and J by 3 bases, with 8 bases between them. CDR3 in amino acids: CASSLDRSKETQYF. CDR3 DNA sequence: TGTGCCAGCAGCTTAGACAGGTCAAAAGAGACCCAGTACTTC.

CDR3 DNA sequence: TGTGCCAGCAGCTCACCCAGTCCCCCCCTACGGCTGTACGTC. Its protein product is CASSSPSPPLRLYV. The chain employs TRBV28 and TRBJ2-7; the D is unclear. Germline V gene lookup returns CDR1 MDHEN and CDR2 SYDVKM. Deletions cut 6 bases from V and 12 bases from J, with 24 bases between. CDR3 length: 14 amino acids.

The V call is TRBV29-1, the J call TRBJ2-7; D uncertain. V lost 4 bases, J lost 5 bases, and 9 bases lay in between. The length of the CDR3 is 11 residues. Germline-derived CDR1 and CDR2 are SQVTM and ANQGSEA. The CDR3 DNA reads as TGCAGCGTTGCCGATAGAGACGAGCAGTACGTC. It codes for CSVADRDEQYV.

The chain combines TRBV7-3 with TRBJ2-1, with 13 nucleotides matching TRBD2. V gave up 4 bases and J gave up 8 bases; unmatched junction bases: 11. This CDR3 contains 17 residues. Germline loops: CDR1 SGHTA, CDR2 FQGTGA. The DNA of the CDR3 is TGTGCCAGCAGCTCATATGCCGGGACTAGCGGGATGGATGAGCAGTTCTTC. This codes for CASSSYAGTSGMDEQFF.

This clone was observed many times. The genes are TRBV30 and TRBJ2-1, with 10 bases matching TRBD2. The CDR3 totals 19 residues. Looked up from germline, CDR1 is GTSNPN and CDR2 is SVGIG (reference sequence). J gave up 2 bases and V 1 base, and 14 bases lay outside the gene matches. In DNA, the CDR3 is TGTGCCTGGAGTGCCTGGAGGACTAGCGGAAGGGGGGCCTACAATGAGCAGTTCTTC. Its translation: CAWSAWRTSGRGAYNEQFF.

This clone was seen a few times. The chain recombines TRBV19 with TRBJ2-1, with TRBD1 as a possible D gene (6 bases). This CDR3 has 14 residues. The germline V and J ends were trimmed by 7 bases and 8 bases, with 18 bases remaining between them. Germline-derived CDR1 and CDR2 are LNHDA and SQIVND (reference sequence). DNA of the CDR3: TGTGCCAGTATTGGGGGCCTTCTAGGGGATGAGCAGTTCTTC. Protein product: CASIGGLLGDEQFF. Full variable domain (remainder filled in from reference TRBV19 and TRBJ2-1): DGGITQSPKYLFRKEGQNVTLSCEQNLNHDAMYWYRQDPGQGLRLIYYSQIVNDFQKGDIAEGYSVSREKKESFPLTVTSAQKNPTAFYLCASIGGLLGDEQFFGPGTRLTVL.

This clone was picked up a small number of times. This rearrangement joins TRBV30 to TRBJ2-6, with a weak D call TRBD2 (6 bases). Germline lookup yields CDR1 GTSNPN and CDR2 SVGIG (reference sequence). This CDR3 comprises 15 residues. V gave up 7 bases and J gave up 2 bases, with 15 bases separating them. The CDR3 is CASTRGATGANVLTF. The CDR3 DNA reads as TGTGCCTCGACTAGAGGCGCTACTGGGGCCAACGTCCTGACTTTC.

In this sample, this clone turned up a few times. The CDR3 nucleotides are TGTGCCAGCAGTGAAGCGTCCCCTCTGGGGCGTCAGTTAGGGCCAGATACGCAGTATTTT. It encodes CASSEASPLGRQLGPDTQYF. V is TRBV2 and J is TRBJ2-3; D might be TRBD1 (5 bases). CDR1 is SNHLY, CDR2 FYNNEI, per germline. Deletions cut 0 bases from V and 4 bases from J, with 26 bases between. The CDR3 consists of 20 residues.

The chain employs TRBV2 and TRBJ2-5; 10 positions match TRBD1. Germline CDR1 reads SNHLY; CDR2 reads FYNNEI. After removal of 6 bases from V and 5 bases from J, the junction contained 3 bases not matched to a gene. The CDR3 runs to 13 residues. CDR3 amino acids: CASRRDRGETQYF. The CDR3, as DNA: TGTGCCAGCAGACGGGACAGGGGTGAGACCCAGTACTTC.

The chain joins TRBV23-1 to TRBJ2-7; 8 nucleotides line up with TRBD2. TRBV23-1 is reported as an ORF; its role is uncertain. V shed 2 bases, J shed 5 bases, and the junction held 8 bases outside the gene matches. The CDR3 loop spans 15 amino acids. CDR3 loop: CASSQGAGGPHEQYF. CDR3 sequence (DNA): TGCGCCAGCAGTCAAGGCGCGGGAGGACCCCACGAGCAGTACTTC.

This clone was seen ten or more times. The chain links TRBV29-1 to TRBJ1-1, with D hard to call. Germline V gene lookup returns CDR1 SQVTM and CDR2 ANQGSEA. The CDR3 totals 10 residues. V shed 5 bases and J shed 10 bases, with 11 bases lying between them. CDR3 residues: CSVLQDRAFF. The CDR3 DNA is TGCAGCGTTTTACAAGATCGAGCTTTCTTT.

This clone has only a few counts. The rearrangement uses TRBV28 and TRBJ1-6; D not certain. From germline, CDR1 is MDHEN and CDR2 SYDVKM. CDR3 length: 11 residues. Trimming stripped 5 bases from V and 10 bases from J, with 6 bases between. The CDR3 coding sequence is TGTGCCAGCAGTAACCGATCACCCCTCCACTTT. It yields the protein CASSNRSPLHF.

This rearrangement joins TRBV5-1 to TRBJ2-1; 8 bases line up with TRBD1. V was clipped by 1 base and J by 2 bases; unmatched bases: 5. Germline V lookup: CDR1 SGHRS, CDR2 YFSETQ. This CDR3 has 16 residues. This CDR3 is CASSLHLTGAYNEQFF. The DNA for the CDR3 is TGCGCCAGCAGCTTGCACCTGACAGGGGCCTACAATGAGCAGTTCTTC.

The sample holds a few counts of this clone. V usage is TRBV7-2 and J usage is TRBJ1-4; no firm D call. This CDR3 has 13 residues. Trimming shortened V by 1 base and J by 6 bases, and 6 bases separated the two germline ends. CDR1 SGHTA and CDR2 FQGNSA come from the germline V gene. Here the CDR3 DNA reads TGTGCCAGCAGCTTAGAGAAGGATGAAAAACTGTTTTTT. This sequence encodes CASSLEKDEKLFF.

This clone was seen more than once but under ten times. The chain recombines TRBV6-6 with TRBJ2-6; D gene unclear. Germline V gives CDR1 MNHNY, CDR2 SVGAGI (reference sequence). V lost 1 base and J lost 2, with 6 bases in between. The CDR3 is 15 amino acids. CDR3 sequence (DNA): TGTGCCAGCAGTTACTTCGGAGCTGGGGCCAACGTCCTGACTTTC. Translated: CASSYFGAGANVLTF.

This clone was seen a few times. The genes are TRBV29-1 and TRBJ2-7; D is unclear. The V gene's germline CDR1 is SQVTM and CDR2 ANQGSEA. Deletions cut 4 bases from V and 6 bases from J, with 13 bases between. This CDR3 contains 12 residues. The CDR3 loop is CSVADSRSEQYF. In nucleotides, the CDR3 is TGCAGCGTTGCGGATAGCCGGTCCGAGCAGTACTTC.

The J gene is TRBJ2-1, the V gene TRBV2, with D unclear. This CDR3 region has 14 residues. Germline CDR1 SNHLY, CDR2 FYNNEI. Trimming removed 4 bases at V and 6 bases at J, with 13 bases between. CDR3 region: CASSAWLILNEQFF. CDR3 DNA sequence: TGTGCCAGCAGTGCTTGGCTAATTCTCAATGAGCAGTTCTTC.

This clone was observed a few times. The CDR3 protein is CASSWGAASTSSTDTQYF. The CDR3 nucleotides read TGTGCCAGCAGCTGGGGAGCGGCTTCAACTTCTAGCACAGATACGCAGTATTTT. The V call is TRBV7-2, the J call TRBJ2-3, with D perhaps matching TRBD2 (5 bases). The germline gives CDR1 SGHTA, CDR2 FQGNSA. The V end lost 4 bases, the J end lost 0 bases, and 20 bases lay between the germline ends. CDR3 length: 18 amino acids.

The chain has TRBV30 and TRBJ2-1, with 8 nucleotides matching TRBD1. V dropped 5 bases and J dropped 8; count of bases not matched to a gene: 14. The CDR3 has 15 residues. CDR1 GTSNPN and CDR2 SVGIG come from the germline V gene (reference sequence). The CDR3 here is CAWGRGRGPKDEQFF. CDR3 in DNA: TGTGCCTGGGGAAGGGGCAGGGGGCCGAAGGATGAGCAGTTCTTC.

For this clone: The same CDR3 can be traced to other DNA sequences in this sample. This chain connects TRBV5-1 to TRBJ2-1; tentatively, D is TRBD1 (6 bases). V was cut by 3 bases and J by 0 bases, with 10 bases left in between. The CDR3 is made up of 15 amino acids. Germline values: CDR1 SGHRS, CDR2 YFSETQ. This chain's CDR3 is CASSSGQFSYNEQFF. CDR3 nucleotides: TGCGCCAGCAGCTCGGGACAATTCTCCTACAATGAGCAGTTCTTC.

The V call is TRBV6-5, the J call TRBJ1-2; perhaps TRBD1 as D (5 bases). Germline lookup yields CDR1 MNHEY and CDR2 SVGAGI. The V and J ends lost 4 bases and 2 bases respectively, with 14 bases between them. This CDR3 comprises 15 residues. CDR3 sequence reads: CASSSGGAENYGYTF. The CDR3, as DNA: TGTGCCAGCAGTTCCGGGGGAGCAGAAAACTATGGCTACACCTTC.

The chain combines TRBV7-3 with TRBJ2-3; D possibly corresponds to TRBD1 (6 bases). The germline V gene has CDR1 SGHTA and CDR2 FQGTGA. The CDR3 extends over 14 amino acids. V lost 5 bases, J lost 6 bases, and 15 bases lay in between. This CDR3 reads CASSNRRGLDTQYF. The DNA for the CDR3 is TGTGCCAGCAGCAACCGCAGGGGATTGGATACGCAGTATTTT. The full variable domain, completed using reference TRBV7-3 and TRBJ2-3, is GAGVSQTPSNKVTEKGKYVELRCDPISGHTALYWYRQSLGQGPEFLIYFQGTGAADDSGLPNDRFFAVRPEGSVSTLKIQRTERGDSAVYLCASSNRRGLDTQYFGPGTRLTVL.

The chain combines TRBV5-1 with TRBJ1-5, with D possibly TRBD1 on 5 matching bases. The CDR3 extends over 13 amino acids. The germline V and J ends were trimmed by 6 bases and 3 bases, with 10 bases remaining between them. Germline V gene lookup returns CDR1 SGHRS and CDR2 YFSETQ. The CDR3 sequence is CASKTGDNQPQHF. DNA of the CDR3: TGCGCCAGCAAGACGGGGGACAATCAGCCCCAGCATTTT.

The chain links TRBV5-4 to TRBJ2-5; D ambiguous. Germline CDR1 and CDR2: SGHNT and YYREEE (reference sequence). The CDR3 runs to 12 residues. With 7 bases removed from V and 4 bases from J, the gap between germline ends came to 11 bases. CDR3 protein: CASGNPGETQYF. In DNA, the CDR3 is TGTGCCAGCGGAAACCCGGGAGAGACCCAGTACTTC. The full variable domain, rest sourced from reference TRBV5-4 and TRBJ2-5, is ETGVTQSPTHLIKTRGQQVTLRCSSQSGHNTVSWYQQALGQGPQFIFQYYREEENGRGNFPPRFSGLQFPNYSSELNVNALELDDSALYLCASGNPGETQYFGPGTRLLVL.

This chain links TRBV7-2 with TRBJ1-2; the match to TRBD1 covers 8 bases. The germline gives CDR1 SGHTA, CDR2 FQGNSA. This CDR3 has 14 residues. V lost 5 bases to trimming and J lost 4 bases; unmatched junction nucleotides: 6. The CDR3 region has the DNA TGTGCCAGCAGCGAGCGACAGGGGAGCTATGGCTACACCTTC. This gives the protein CASSERQGSYGYTF.

The table lists this clone with a few counts. The rearrangement uses TRBV18 and TRBJ1-5; D is undetermined. The V gene lost 2 bases and the J gene lost 2 bases, with 7 bases spanning the gap. Germline values: CDR1 KGHSH, CDR2 LQKENI. CDR3 size: 14 residues. CDR3 coding DNA: TGTGCCAGCTCACCAAGCGGGGGCAATCAGCCCCAGCATTTT. Translated: CASSPSGGNQPQHF.

This clone turned up a few times. The rearrangement uses TRBV10-3 and TRBJ2-3, with D possibly TRBD1 on 7 matching bases. CDR1 and CDR2 from the germline V gene are ENHRY and SYGVKD. V was trimmed by 2 bases and J by 2 bases, leaving 17 bases between them. CDR3 length equals 17 residues. CDR3 DNA sequence: TGTGCCATCAGTGAGACGTCCAGGGGGGCTCTCACAGATACGCAGTATTTT. It translates to CAISETSRGALTDTQYF.